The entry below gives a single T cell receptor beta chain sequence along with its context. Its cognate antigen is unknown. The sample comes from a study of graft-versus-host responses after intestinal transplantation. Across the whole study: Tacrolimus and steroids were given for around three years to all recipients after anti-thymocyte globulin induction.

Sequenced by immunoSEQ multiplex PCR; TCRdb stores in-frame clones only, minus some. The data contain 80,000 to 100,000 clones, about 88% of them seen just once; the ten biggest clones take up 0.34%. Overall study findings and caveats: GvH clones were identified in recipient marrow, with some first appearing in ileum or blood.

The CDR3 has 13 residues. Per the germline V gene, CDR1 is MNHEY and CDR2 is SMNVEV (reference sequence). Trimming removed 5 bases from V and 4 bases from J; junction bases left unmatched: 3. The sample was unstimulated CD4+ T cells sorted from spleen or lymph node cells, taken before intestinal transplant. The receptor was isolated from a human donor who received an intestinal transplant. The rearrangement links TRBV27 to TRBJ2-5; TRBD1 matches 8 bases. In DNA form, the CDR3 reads TGTGCCAGCAGTGCAGGGGGCGGAGAGACCCAGTACTTC. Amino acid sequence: CASSAGGGETQYF.